Here is one TCR beta chain with its context. The CDR3 totals 14 residues. Germline assignment: CDR1 GTSNPN and CDR2 SVGIG (reference sequence). After removal of 5 bases from V and 2 bases from J, the junction contained 8 bases not matched to a gene. The sample comes from a study of CD8+ T cells in alopecia areata. Study-wide context: Affected scalp percentage set treated patients' severity scores.

Regarding treatment: oral pan-JAK inhibitor, 5-10 mg twice daily. PBMC-derived CD4+ and CD8+ T cells were sorted. cDNA prepared by RNA extraction and subsequent reverse transcription served as the template for sequencing. The method was immunoSEQ multiplex PCR; TCRdb's version includes in-frame clones alone and lacks a portion of them. The data contain tens of thousands of clones, 29% of them seen just once; the ten biggest clones take up around 14%. The specimen comprised CD8+ T cells sorted from blood, sampled at week 4, from a patient treated with tofacitinib. This chain joins TRBV30 and TRBJ1-2; 7 bases agree with TRBD1. This sequence originates from a human donor with alopecia areata. CDR3 DNA: TGTGCCTGGCAAACAGGGGTTTTCAACTATGGCTACACCTTC. The encoded protein is CAWQTGVFNYGYTF.